The sequence of this T cell receptor (beta chain) was determined in a study of cytomegalovirus exposure and HLA in healthy donors. Measured with immunoSEQ multiplex PCR; TCRdb has only the in-frame clones, and not every one. The profile covers tens of thousands of clones, with 90% to 95% appearing a single time and 0.9% to 1.4% taken by the ten largest. This CDR3 has 14 residues. Trimming cost V 0 bases and J 7 bases; bases outside gene matches: 6. CDR1 and CDR2 from the germline V gene are SGDLS and YYNGEE. The chain combines TRBV9 with TRBJ2-5; 7 nucleotides line up with TRBD2. The clonotype comes from a man aged 18 to 29 in good health and CMV-seronegative. The sample was PBMCs. This CDR3 is CASSVVGEGSTQYF. The CDR3 coding sequence is TGTGCCAGCAGCGTAGTGGGGGAGGGCTCGACCCAGTACTTC.